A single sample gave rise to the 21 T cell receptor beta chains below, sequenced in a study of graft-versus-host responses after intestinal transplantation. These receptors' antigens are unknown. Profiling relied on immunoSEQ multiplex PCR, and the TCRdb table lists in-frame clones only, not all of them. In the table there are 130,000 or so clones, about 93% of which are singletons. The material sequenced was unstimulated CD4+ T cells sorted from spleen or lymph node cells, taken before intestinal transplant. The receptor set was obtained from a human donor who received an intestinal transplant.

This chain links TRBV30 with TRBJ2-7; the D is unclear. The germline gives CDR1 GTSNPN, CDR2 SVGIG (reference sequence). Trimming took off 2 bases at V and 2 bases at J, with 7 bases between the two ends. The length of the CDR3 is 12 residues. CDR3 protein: CAWSPGTYEQYF. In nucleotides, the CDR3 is TGTGCCTGGAGTCCCGGAACCTACGAGCAGTACTTC.

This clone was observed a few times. The CDR3 nucleotides are TGCGCCAGCAGCTTGGGCGGTACAGGGGTTGGGGCCAACGTCCTGACTTTC. This sequence encodes CASSLGGTGVGANVLTF. This chain joins TRBV5-1 and TRBJ2-6; 7 bases are shared with TRBD1. V was clipped by 0 bases and J by 3 bases; unmatched bases: 6. From germline, CDR1 is SGHRS and CDR2 YFSETQ. The CDR3 covers 17 residues.

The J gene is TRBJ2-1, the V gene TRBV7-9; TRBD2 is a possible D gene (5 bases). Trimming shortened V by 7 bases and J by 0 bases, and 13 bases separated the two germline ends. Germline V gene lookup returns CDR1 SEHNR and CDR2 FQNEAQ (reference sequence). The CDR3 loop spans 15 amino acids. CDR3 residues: CASTTDLSSYNEQFF. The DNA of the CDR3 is TGTGCCAGCACCACGGACTTAAGCTCCTACAATGAGCAGTTCTTC.

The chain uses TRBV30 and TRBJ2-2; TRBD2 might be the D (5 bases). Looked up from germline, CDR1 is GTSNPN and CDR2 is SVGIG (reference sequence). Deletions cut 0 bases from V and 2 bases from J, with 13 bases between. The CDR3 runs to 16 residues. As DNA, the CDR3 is TGTGCCTGGAGTGTAGGGCTAGCAGTTAACACCGGGGAGCTGTTTTTT. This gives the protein CAWSVGLAVNTGELFF.

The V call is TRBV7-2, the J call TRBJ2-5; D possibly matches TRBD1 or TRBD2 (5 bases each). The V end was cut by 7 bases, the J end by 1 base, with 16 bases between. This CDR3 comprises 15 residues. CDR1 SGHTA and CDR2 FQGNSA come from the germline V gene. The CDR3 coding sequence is TGTGCCAGCACCCTTGGGACGATTAGCCAAGAGACCCAGTACTTC. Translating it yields CASTLGTISQETQYF.

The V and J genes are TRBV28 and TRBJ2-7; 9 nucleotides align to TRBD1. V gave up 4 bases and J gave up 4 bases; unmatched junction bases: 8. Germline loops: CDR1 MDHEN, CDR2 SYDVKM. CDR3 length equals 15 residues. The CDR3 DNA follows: TGTGCCAGCAGTTGGACGGGACAGGGAGCATACGAGCAGTACTTC. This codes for CASSWTGQGAYEQYF.

CDR3 DNA: TGTGCCAGCTCACGACAGGGGAGCTACGAGCAGTACTTC. This sequence encodes CASSRQGSYEQYF. V usage is TRBV2 and J usage is TRBJ2-7, with 8 bases fitting TRBD1. The CDR3 covers 13 residues. The V and J ends lost 8 bases and 3 bases, in that order; junction bases with no gene match: 6. The germline gives CDR1 SNHLY, CDR2 FYNNEI. Full variable domain (remainder filled in from reference TRBV2 and TRBJ2-7): EPEVTQTPSHQVTQMGQEVILRCVPISNHLYFYWYRQILGQKVEFLVSFYNNEISEKSEIFDDQFSVERPDGSNFTLKIRSTKLEDSAMYFCASSRQGSYEQYFGPGTRLTVT.

The CDR3, as DNA: TGTGCCAGTAGTATAGGGGGGTTTGCTAGCACAGATACGCAGTATTTT. This gives the protein CASSIGGFASTDTQYF. This chain connects TRBV19 to TRBJ2-3; D is tentatively TRBD1 or TRBD2 (5 bases each). V was cut by 1 base and J by 0 bases, with 11 bases left in between. This CDR3 has 16 amino acids. Germline V gene data show CDR1 as LNHDA and CDR2 as SQIVND (reference sequence).

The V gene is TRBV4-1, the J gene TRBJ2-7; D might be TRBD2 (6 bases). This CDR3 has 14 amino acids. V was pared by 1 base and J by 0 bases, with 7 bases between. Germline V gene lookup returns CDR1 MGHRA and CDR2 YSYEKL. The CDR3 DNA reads TGCGCCAGCAGCCAAGTGGGGGGCTCCTACGAGCAGTACTTC. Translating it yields CASSQVGGSYEQYF.

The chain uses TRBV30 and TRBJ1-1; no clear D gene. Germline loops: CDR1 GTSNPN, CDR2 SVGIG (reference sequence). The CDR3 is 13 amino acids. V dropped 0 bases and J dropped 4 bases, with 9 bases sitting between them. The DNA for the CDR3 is TGTGCCTGGAGTGTACCCCTCGCCACTGAAGCTTTCTTT. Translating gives CAWSVPLATEAFF. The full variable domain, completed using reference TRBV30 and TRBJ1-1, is SQTIHQWPATLVQPVGSPLSLECTVEGTSNPNLYWYRQAAGRGLQLLFYSVGIGQISSEVPQNLSASRPQDRQFILSSKKLLLSDSGFYLCAWSVPLATEAFFGQGTRLTVV.

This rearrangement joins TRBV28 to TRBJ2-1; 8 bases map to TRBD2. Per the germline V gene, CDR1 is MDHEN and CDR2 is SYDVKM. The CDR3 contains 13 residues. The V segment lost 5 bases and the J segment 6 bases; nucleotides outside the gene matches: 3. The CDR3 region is CASSRAGVNEQFF. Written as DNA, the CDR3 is TGTGCCAGCAGTCGAGCGGGAGTCAATGAGCAGTTCTTC.

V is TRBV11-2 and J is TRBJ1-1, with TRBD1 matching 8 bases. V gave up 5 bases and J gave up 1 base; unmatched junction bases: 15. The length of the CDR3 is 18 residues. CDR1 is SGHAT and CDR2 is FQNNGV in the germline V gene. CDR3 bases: TGTGCCAGCAGCCCCGGCCCGGACAGGGACATTTGGAACACTGAAGCTTTCTTT. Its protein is CASSPGPDRDIWNTEAFF.

In DNA, the CDR3 is TGTGCCAGCAGCGTAGGGGTAGCCAAAAACATTCAGTACTTC. Amino acids: CASSVGVAKNIQYF. The chain recombines TRBV9 with TRBJ2-4, with no clear D. The CDR3 is 14 amino acids. The germline V gene has CDR1 SGDLS and CDR2 YYNGEE. Trimming shortened V by 0 bases and J by 0 bases, and 4 bases separated the two germline ends.

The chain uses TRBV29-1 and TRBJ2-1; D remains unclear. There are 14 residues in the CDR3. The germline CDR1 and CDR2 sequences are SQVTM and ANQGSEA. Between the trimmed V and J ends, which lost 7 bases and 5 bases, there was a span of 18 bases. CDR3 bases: TGCAGCGCGCCTTCTGTTAGCTTAAACAATGAGCAGTTCTTC. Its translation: CSAPSVSLNNEQFF.

The CDR3 sequence: CASHFSGKYNEQFF. CDR3 in DNA: TGTGCCAGCCACTTTAGCGGGAAATACAATGAGCAGTTCTTC. This chain connects TRBV6-1 to TRBJ2-1, with 8 positions matching TRBD2. Germline CDR1 and CDR2: MNHNS and SASEGT. The CDR3 consists of 14 residues. Losses at the gene ends were 8 bases for V and 4 bases for J; bases not matched to a gene: 7.

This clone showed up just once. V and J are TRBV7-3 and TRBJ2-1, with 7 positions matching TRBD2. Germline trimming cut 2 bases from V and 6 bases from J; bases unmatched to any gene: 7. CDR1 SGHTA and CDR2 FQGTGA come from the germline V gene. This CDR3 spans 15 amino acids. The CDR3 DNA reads TGTGCCAGCAGCTTATCGCGGGAGCGCGGCAATGAGCAGTTCTTC. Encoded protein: CASSLSRERGNEQFF.

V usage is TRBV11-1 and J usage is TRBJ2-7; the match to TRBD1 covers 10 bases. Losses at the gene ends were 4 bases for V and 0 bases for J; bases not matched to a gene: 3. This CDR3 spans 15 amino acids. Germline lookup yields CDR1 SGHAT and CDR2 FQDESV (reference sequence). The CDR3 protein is CASSSGQGVSYEQYF. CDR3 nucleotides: TGTGCCAGCAGCTCAGGACAGGGGGTCTCCTACGAGCAGTACTTC.

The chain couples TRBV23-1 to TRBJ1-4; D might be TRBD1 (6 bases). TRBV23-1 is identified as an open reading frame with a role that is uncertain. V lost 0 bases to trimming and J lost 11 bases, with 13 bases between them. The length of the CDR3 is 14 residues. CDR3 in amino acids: CASSQSGGRGKLFF. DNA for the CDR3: TGCGCCAGCAGTCAATCTGGGGGCCGGGGGAAACTGTTTTTT.

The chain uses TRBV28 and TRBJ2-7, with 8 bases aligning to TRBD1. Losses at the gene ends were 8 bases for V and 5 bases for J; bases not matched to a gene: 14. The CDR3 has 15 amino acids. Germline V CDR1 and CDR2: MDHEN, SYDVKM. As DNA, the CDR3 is TGTGCCAGCGGCCACTCGGGACAGGTATTCGACGAGCAGTACTTC. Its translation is CASGHSGQVFDEQYF.

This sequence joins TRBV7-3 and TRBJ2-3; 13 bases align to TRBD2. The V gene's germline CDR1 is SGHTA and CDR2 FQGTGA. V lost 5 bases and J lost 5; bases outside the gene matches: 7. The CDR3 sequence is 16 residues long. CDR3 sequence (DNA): TGTGCCAGCAGCCCTCGACTAGCGGGAGGTATAGATACGCAGTATTTT. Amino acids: CASSPRLAGGIDTQYF.

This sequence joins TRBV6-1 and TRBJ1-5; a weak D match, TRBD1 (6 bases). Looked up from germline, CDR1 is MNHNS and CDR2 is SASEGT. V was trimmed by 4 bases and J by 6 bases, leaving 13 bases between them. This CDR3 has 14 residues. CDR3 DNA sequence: TGTGCCAGCAGTGCCACAGGGATAGCTCAGCCCCAGCATTTT. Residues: CASSATGIAQPQHF.